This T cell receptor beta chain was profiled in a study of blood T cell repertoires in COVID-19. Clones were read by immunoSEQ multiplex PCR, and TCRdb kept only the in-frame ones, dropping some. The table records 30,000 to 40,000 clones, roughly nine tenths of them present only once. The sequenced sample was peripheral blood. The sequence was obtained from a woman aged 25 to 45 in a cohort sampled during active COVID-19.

This CDR3 reads CASSGSPGTGGAGRREQFF. The CDR3 DNA is TGTGCCAGCAGTGGATCCCCAGGGACAGGGGGCGCCGGCAGGCGGGAGCAGTTCTTC. The J gene is TRBJ2-1, the V gene TRBV2, with 12 bases aligning to TRBD1. J lost 10 bases, V lost 4 bases, and 20 bases had no gene match. The length of the CDR3 is 19 residues. The V gene's germline CDR1 is SNHLY and CDR2 FYNNEI. Based on the CDR3 plus reference TRBV2 and TRBJ2-1, the full variable domain is EPEVTQTPSHQVTQMGQEVILRCVPISNHLYFYWYRQILGQKVEFLVSFYNNEISEKSEIFDDQFSVERPDGSNFTLKIRSTKLEDSAMYFCASSGSPGTGGAGRREQFFGPGTRLTVL.